This T cell receptor (beta chain) is from a study of blood T cell repertoires in COVID-19. Study-level background: There were acute and convalescent COVID-19 samples, and they came from the United States, Italy and Spain.

CDR3 length equals 15 residues. CDR1 SSHAT and CDR2 FNYEAQ come from the germline V gene (reference sequence). The ends lost 5 bases at V and 1 base at J; junction bases unmatched: 6. Repertoires were generated with immunoSEQ multiplex PCR, while TCRdb's copy carries only in-frame clones and drops some. Of 250,000 or so clones in the sample, roughly 77% were seen once. What was sequenced was peripheral blood. V and J are TRBV7-7 and TRBJ2-3; 7 nucleotides match TRBD2. The clonotype was recovered from a woman of 80 years or more with acute or convalescent COVID-19. Here the CDR3 DNA reads TGTGCCAGCAGCCCGCTAGCGGAAGGCACAGATACGCAGTATTTT. Translation gives CASSPLAEGTDTQYF.